The next 13 T cell receptor beta chains were all read from a single sample in a study of blood T cell repertoires in COVID-19 (dated by TCRdb to between 2020 and 2021). Library construction relied on the immunoSEQ multiplex PCR assay. TCRdb's version of the immuneACCESS table is confined to in-frame rearrangements and falls short of the full clone set. An unresolved V gene accounts for under half of the shortfall where checked; the remainder is of unknown origin. This sample is represented by under 200,000 clones; about 85% of them were singletons. Roughly 21% of the sample comes from the top ten. The sequenced sample consisted of peripheral blood. The receptors were sampled from a man aged 55 to 70 with active or convalescent COVID-19.

This chain uses TRBV19 with TRBJ2-3; 9 bases match TRBD2. Germline V lookup: CDR1 LNHDA, CDR2 SQIVND (reference sequence). The J segment lost 1 base and the V segment lost 10 bases, leaving 12 bases of the junction unmatched. The CDR3 extends over 16 amino acids. The CDR3 nucleotides read TGTGCCACCGCGGGAGGAGCGGGGGGCGGCACAGATACGCAGTATTTT. It specifies CATAGGAGGGTDTQYF.

CDR3 bases: TGTGCCAGCAGCTCCTCGGACAGGGGGGGAGGTGAGCAGTTCTTC. The encoded protein is CASSSSDRGGGEQFF. The V call is TRBV7-9, the J call TRBJ2-1; 10 bases align to TRBD1. The V segment lost 4 bases and the J segment 9 bases; nucleotides outside the gene matches: 9. The CDR3 is 15 residues long. Germline V CDR1 and CDR2: SEHNR, FQNEAQ (reference sequence).

V is TRBV3-1 (or the pseudogene TRBV3-2) and J is TRBJ2-7, with D maybe TRBD1 (5 bases). V shed 1 base and J shed 0 bases, with 10 bases lying between them. Germline CDR1 is LGHDT and CDR2 is YNNKEL (reference sequence). The CDR3 spans 15 residues. CDR3 DNA: TGTGCCAGCAGCCAAGGCAGGGTTACCTCCTACGAGCAGTACTTC. The encoded protein is CASSQGRVTSYEQYF.

This chain links TRBV5-5 with TRBJ1-2, with 7 bases identical to TRBD1. Germline assignment: CDR1 SGHKS and CDR2 YYEKEE (reference sequence). The length of the CDR3 is 16 residues. V gave up 4 bases and J gave up 1 base; unmatched junction bases: 10. The DNA for the CDR3 is TGTGCCAGCAGCCGACCAGAGGACAGGCGTAACTATGGCTACACCTTC. Amino acid sequence: CASSRPEDRRNYGYTF.

The rearrangement links TRBV7-2 to TRBJ1-1, with D perhaps TRBD1 (6 bases). V dropped 1 base and J dropped 1 base, with 7 bases sitting between them. The CDR3 runs to 14 residues. CDR1 is SGHTA and CDR2 is FQGNSA in the germline V gene. CDR3 residues: CASSLEQGNTEAFF. The CDR3 region has the DNA TGTGCCAGCAGCTTAGAACAGGGGAACACTGAAGCTTTCTTT.

A few counts support this clone. Other DNA variants within this sample encode the same CDR3. The rearrangement joins TRBV18 to TRBJ2-1; the match to TRBD2 covers 12 bases. The V and J ends lost 3 bases and 4 bases, in that order; junction bases with no gene match: 1. The CDR3 runs to 15 residues. Looked up from germline, CDR1 is KGHSH and CDR2 is LQKENI. Here the CDR3 reads CASSPLAGGYNEQFF. CDR3 bases: TGTGCCAGCTCACCGCTAGCGGGGGGGTACAATGAGCAGTTCTTC.

The J gene is TRBJ2-4, the V gene TRBV7-9, with D possibly matching TRBD1 (6 bases). The CDR3 extends over 15 amino acids. The germline V gene has CDR1 SEHNR and CDR2 FQNEAQ (reference sequence). The V and J ends lost 1 base and 9 bases respectively, with 16 bases between them. In DNA, the CDR3 is TGTGCCAGCAGCTTAGGGACCCTCAAAGGGGGCATTCAGTACTTC. Amino acid sequence: CASSLGTLKGGIQYF.

The CDR3 nucleotides read TGTGCCAGCAAACCGGGACCAGGGGATAACTATGGCTACACCTTC. Amino acids: CASKPGPGDNYGYTF. The chain is built from TRBV6-4 and TRBJ1-2; weak D call: TRBD1 (6 bases). The CDR3 is 15 residues long. V was pared by 7 bases and J by 1 base, with 16 bases between. Germline V gene sequence: CDR1 MRHNA, CDR2 SNTAGT.

This chain links TRBV19 with TRBJ2-6; TRBD2 might be the D (6 bases). The CDR3 totals 15 residues. Germline V CDR1 and CDR2: LNHDA, SQIVND (reference sequence). V was shortened by 6 bases and J by 0 bases, with 9 bases between the two germline ends. CDR3 residues: CASSLGGSGANVLTF. The CDR3 nucleotides are TGTGCCAGTAGCCTCGGGGGCTCTGGGGCCAACGTCCTGACTTTC. The whole variable domain, remainder taken from reference TRBV19 and TRBJ2-6, is DGGITQSPKYLFRKEGQNVTLSCEQNLNHDAMYWYRQDPGQGLRLIYYSQIVNDFQKGDIAEGYSVSREKKESFPLTVTSAQKNPTAFYLCASSLGGSGANVLTFGAGSRLTVL.

This clone was observed a few times. The chain recombines TRBV11-2 with TRBJ2-1; perhaps TRBD1 as D (6 bases). The CDR3 has 16 amino acids. Germline V lookup: CDR1 SGHAT, CDR2 FQNNGV. V lost 10 bases and J lost 7, with 26 bases in between. CDR3 in amino acids: CATNRSPRGKKNEQFF. In nucleotides, the CDR3 is TGTGCCACCAACCGGTCCCCCAGGGGCAAAAAGAATGAGCAGTTCTTC.

The rearrangement links TRBV6-5 to TRBJ1-5; 9 nucleotides agree with TRBD1. CDR3 length equals 15 residues. V was pared by 5 bases and J by 7 bases, with 9 bases of the junction left unmatched. CDR1 is MNHEY, CDR2 SVGAGI, per germline. CDR3 coding DNA: TGTGCCAGCAGTACCCCCGGGACAGGGTACCAGCCCCAGCATTTT. It is translated as CASSTPGTGYQPQHF.

This chain connects TRBV6-6 to TRBJ1-2; no reliable D call. CDR1 is MNHNY and CDR2 is SVGAGI in the germline V gene (reference sequence). This CDR3 region has 13 residues. The V and J ends lost 7 bases and 3 bases respectively, with 12 bases between them. CDR3 coding DNA: TGTGCCAGCATCAAGAGGAGGGACTATGGCTACACCTTC. The encoded protein is CASIKRRDYGYTF.

V usage is TRBV3-1 (or the pseudogene TRBV3-2) and J usage is TRBJ1-2, with a tentative D call TRBD1 (5 bases). The CDR3 spans 13 residues. Deletions cut 1 base from V and 10 bases from J, with 13 bases between. From germline, CDR1 is LGHDT and CDR2 YNNKEL (reference sequence). CDR3 in amino acids: CASSQARTGDYTF. The CDR3 DNA is TGTGCCAGCAGCCAAGCCCGGACGGGGGACTACACCTTC.